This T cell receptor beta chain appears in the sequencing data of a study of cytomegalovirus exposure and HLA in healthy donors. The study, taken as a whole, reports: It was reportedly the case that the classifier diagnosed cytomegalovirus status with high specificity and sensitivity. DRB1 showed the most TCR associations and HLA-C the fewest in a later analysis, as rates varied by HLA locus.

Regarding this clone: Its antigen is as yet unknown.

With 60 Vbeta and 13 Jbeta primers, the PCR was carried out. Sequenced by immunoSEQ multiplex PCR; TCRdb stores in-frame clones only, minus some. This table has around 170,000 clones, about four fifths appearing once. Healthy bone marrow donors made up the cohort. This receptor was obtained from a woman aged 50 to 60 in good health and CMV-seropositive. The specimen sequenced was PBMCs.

CDR3 protein: CASSLAGVNEQFF. The DNA of the CDR3 is TGTGCCAGCAGCTTGGCGGGGGTCAATGAGCAGTTCTTC. The rearrangement uses TRBV5-8 and TRBJ2-1, with a weak D call TRBD2 (6 bases). The CDR3 loop spans 13 amino acids. Germline-derived CDR1 and CDR2 are SGHTS and YDEGEE. The V gene lost 0 bases and the J gene lost 6 bases, with 7 bases spanning the gap.